This T cell receptor (beta chain) was captured by sequencing in a study of blood T cell repertoires in COVID-19. Study-wide background: Acute and convalescent COVID-19 specimens originated in the United States, Italy and Spain. From T cells, B-cell-depleted T cells, or PBMCs came the material, which was cDNA or gDNA.

Original analysis: Amplified reference gene primers provided the basis for estimating nucleated cell counts. Libraries were prepared by immunoSEQ multiplex PCR; TCRdb keeps only in-frame clonotypes and omits some of them. The V and J calls and clone size are taken from that table; D and trimming were inferred from the DNA. The sample includes 80,000 to 100,000 clones, approximately 86% of them seen just once. Germline CDR1 and CDR2: MNHNS and SASEGT. The length of the CDR3 is 13 residues. V shed 1 base and J shed 8 bases, with 11 bases lying between them. Sequenced material: peripheral blood. J is TRBJ1-2 and V is TRBV6-1; maybe TRBD1 (5 bases). This clonotype was sampled from a woman of 80 years or more in a cohort sampled during active or convalescent COVID-19. CDR3 DNA sequence: TGTGCCAGCAGTGAAGACAGGTATTACGGCTACACCTTC. Protein product: CASSEDRYYGYTF.